This record covers a single TCR beta chain. Which antigen it targets is not known. No clone much larger than this one lies a single base away; base qualities are absent. This sample is part of a study of identical twins (TCRdb year 2016). As for the study more broadly: The study deep-sequenced TCR alpha and beta repertoires from monozygotic twins, unrelated adults of various ages and cord blood to test whether fetal clonotypes persist. Replicate twin experiments were performed at different times using different library preparation protocols to rule out contamination.

Library creation used 5' RACE. The sample was run on an Illumina HiSeq 2000. Template switching introduced a universal primer binding site; the final cDNA contained a unique molecular identifier, enabling accurate counting of TCR cDNA molecules. Specific primers in the conserved constant-segment region were used to synthesize first-strand cDNA for TCR alpha and beta chains. Each cDNA library was double barcoded, with a SMART-Mk sample barcode plus Illumina barcodes, to control for contamination. Two successive PCR steps introduced TruSeq adapter sequences along with Illumina sample barcodes. The Illumina HiSeq platform was used with custom primers to sequence TCR alpha and beta cDNA libraries. The study's processing was this. MiGEC processed the raw reads to extract unique molecular identifiers, while MiXCR was used to determine the CDR3 positions. For each individual, recombination models were inferred using an EM algorithm with the repgenHMM and IGoR tools. Shared clonotype analysis was performed with the tcR package in R, normalizing sharing by the product of cloneset sizes. To study raw recombination without the effects of thymic and clonal selection, out-of-frame nonproductive sequences were analyzed. In-frame beta chains were kept once TCRdb had trimmed the public reads at Q25 with fastp and called clones with MiXCR. Under each unique CDR3 protein, matching rows form one entry showing the most common genes and DNA. These V and J calls rely on TCRdb rather than the paper's analysis. For this sample there are about 220,000 distinct CDR3 sequences; around 8% appear just once. 1.9% of the sample belongs to the ten largest clones.

Every donor in the study was a healthy Caucasian. Three pairs of female monozygotic twins, all aged about 18 to 29 years, were included in the twin cohort. Miltenyi CD45RO+ enrichment and human naive T-cell isolation kits were used to isolate memory (CD45RO+) and naive T cells from PBMC. Broader findings and caveats from the paper: Fewer insertions were carried by abundant cord blood beta clonotypes, a similar but weaker trend appeared in young adult naive repertoires, and no such trend appeared in memory repertoires. Invariant T cells such as MAIT and iNKT could partly confound zero-insertion analyses, although diverse VJ usage argued against such confounding for most clonotypes. Because the same donors could not be followed over many years, the conclusions depended on cross-sectional statistical analysis. Recombination models systematically underestimated out-of-frame TCR alpha sharing in monozygotic twins but agreed with sharing between unrelated individuals. Excess twin sharing in beta out-of-frame sequences was weaker because fewer shared sequences lowered the signal-to-noise ratio. Out-of-frame TCR alpha sequences shared between twins showed an excess of low generation-probability sequences compared with coincidental sharing between unrelated individuals.

CDR1 and CDR2, per the germline V gene (reference sequence), are MNHEY and SMNVEV. The junction shows trimming of 5 bases on V and 2 bases on J, plus 10 bases between the germline ends. There are 13 amino acids in the CDR3, from cysteine to phenylalanine inclusive. The entry retains the CDR3 DNA only, 39 bases that are in frame from base 1. This sample was shared with a second study, whose subject was yellow fever vaccine responses in identical twins. The second study's authors report: The T cell response to vaccination in identical twins was reported by the authors to appear partly convergent and partly personalized. In identical twins, the study followed T cell clones that responded to the vaccine with precision.

The sample taken for sequencing was memory (CD45RO+) T cells sorted from blood. Interpreted using the paper, the cell subset or site label stands for: CD45RO+ enriched T cells. This receptor was identified in a woman aged 18-29 years in good health. The rearrangement joined TRBV27 to TRBJ2-7; TRBD1 could be the D gene, as 5 bases match. The DNA sequence is as follows: TGTGCCAGCAGTCGGATGGGGCCCTACGAGCAGTACTTC. Its protein reads: CASSRMGPYEQYF.